These 22 T cell receptor beta chains were sequenced from one sample in a study of blood T cell repertoires in COVID-19 (dated by TCRdb to the early 2020s). Library preparation was by the immunoSEQ multiplex PCR assay. TCRdb re-hosts the immuneACCESS table, in-frame sequences only. Its copies lack some clones; in the studies checked, an unresolved V gene accounts for under half of them, and the cause for the rest is not known. The sample table shows roughly 59,000 clones, and approximately 83% are seen once. The ten top clones hold around 3.7% of the sample. Material: peripheral blood. These receptors originate from a woman aged 80 or over with acute or convalescent COVID-19.

The chain links TRBV6-6 to TRBJ2-6; 7 nucleotides line up with TRBD2. The CDR3 length is 16 residues. The V gene's germline CDR1 is MNHNY and CDR2 SVGAGI (reference sequence). The trim removed 6 bases at V and 4 bases at J, leaving 9 bases unmatched. The CDR3 spells CASSRGELSGANVLTF. DNA for the CDR3: TGTGCCAGCAGCCGGGGGGAGTTGAGCGGGGCCAACGTCCTGACTTTC.

This chain joins TRBV19 and TRBJ1-5; D might be TRBD1 (5 bases). CDR1 LNHDA and CDR2 SQIVND come from the germline V gene (reference sequence). The CDR3 is made up of 13 amino acids. The CDR3 bases are TGTGCGACCAACGGGGGGAGGAATCAGCCCCAGCATTTT. As protein: CATNGGRNQPQHF. The full variable domain, completed using reference TRBV19 and TRBJ1-5, is DGGITQSPKYLFRKEGQNVTLSCEQNLNHDAMYWYRQDPGQGLRLIYYSQIVNDFQKGDIAEGYSVSREKKESFPLTVTSAQKNPTAFYLCATNGGRNQPQHFGDGTRLSIL.

The chain couples TRBV28 to TRBJ2-7; D unresolved. The germline CDR1 and CDR2 sequences are MDHEN and SYDVKM. Trimming pared 7 bases from V and 2 bases from J, leaving 12 bases between. This CDR3 has 13 residues. The CDR3 region is CASTGLTPYEQYF. The CDR3 DNA is TGTGCCAGCACTGGGCTGACCCCCTACGAGCAGTACTTC.

The chain employs TRBV12-3 or TRBV12-4 and TRBJ1-5; a weak D match, TRBD1 (6 bases). CDR3 size: 13 residues. V was pared by 6 bases and J by 7 bases, with 13 bases between. This chain's CDR3 is CASRGGVGQPQHF. Written as DNA, the CDR3 is TGTGCCAGCAGAGGGGGGGTAGGGCAGCCCCAGCATTTT.

The chain combines TRBV7-2 with TRBJ1-4; 10 nucleotides line up with TRBD1. Germline V gene lookup returns CDR1 SGHTA and CDR2 FQGNSA. The CDR3 has 15 residues. V was clipped by 5 bases and J by 5 bases; unmatched bases: 5. CDR3 sequence reads: CASSQLGQGNEKLFF. The CDR3 DNA follows: TGTGCCAGCAGCCAACTGGGACAGGGGAATGAAAAACTGTTTTTT.

This chain connects TRBV29-1 to TRBJ1-2; the match to TRBD1 covers 7 bases. J was trimmed by 2 bases and V by 7 bases; bases with no gene match: 10. The CDR3 covers 14 residues. Germline values: CDR1 SQVTM, CDR2 ANQGSEA. The CDR3 sequence is CSAGGRQSNYGYTF. The DNA for the CDR3 is TGCAGCGCAGGGGGTAGGCAATCAAACTATGGCTACACCTTC.

V and J are TRBV27 and TRBJ2-1; a possible D gene is TRBD2 (6 bases). Trimming removed 5 bases at V and 7 bases at J, with 12 bases between. The germline gives CDR1 MNHEY, CDR2 SMNVEV (reference sequence). The CDR3 covers 13 residues. CDR3: CASSRGAWNEQFF. CDR3 DNA: TGTGCCAGCAGTCGCGGGGCGTGGAATGAGCAGTTCTTC.

J is TRBJ2-3 and V is TRBV7-3; D is perhaps TRBD2 (5 bases). CDR3 size: 13 residues. CDR1 SGHTA and CDR2 FQGTGA come from the germline V gene. The germline V and J ends were trimmed by 3 bases and 2 bases, with 6 bases remaining between them. The CDR3 DNA reads as TGTGCCAGCAGCTTTAGCGACACAGATACGCAGTATTTT. This gives the protein CASSFSDTDTQYF.

The chain carries TRBV7-8 and TRBJ2-3; 7 bases are shared with TRBD1. The CDR3 is 18 residues long. From germline, CDR1 is SGHVS and CDR2 FQNEAQ. V lost 1 base to trimming and J lost 7 bases; unmatched junction nucleotides: 17. The CDR3 reads CASSLVRIRTGAPYTQYF. The CDR3, as DNA: TGTGCCAGCAGCTTAGTTAGGATCAGGACAGGTGCCCCCTATACGCAGTATTTT.

This clone was observed a handful of times. CDR3 DNA sequence: TGTGCCAGTAGTATAAGGCAGGGGTTCATGAACACTGAAGCTTTCTTT. Translation: CASSIRQGFMNTEAFF. V usage is TRBV19 and J usage is TRBJ1-1; tentatively, D is TRBD1 (6 bases). The CDR3 covers 16 residues. The V end lost 2 bases, the J end lost 0 bases, and 13 bases lay between the germline ends. Looked up from germline, CDR1 is LNHDA and CDR2 is SQIVND (reference sequence).

The V call is TRBV5-1, the J call TRBJ2-5; the D gene is possibly TRBD2 (6 bases). CDR3 length: 14 amino acids. Germline V gene sequence: CDR1 SGHRS, CDR2 YFSETQ. V gave up 4 bases and J gave up 5 bases, with 15 bases separating them. The DNA for the CDR3 is TGCGCCAGCAGCCCCGGGAGCCTGGGGGAGACCCAGTACTTC. Residues: CASSPGSLGETQYF.

V and J are TRBV27 and TRBJ2-1; TRBD2 might be the D (6 bases). Trimming took 4 bases from V and 5 from J, leaving 15 bases between them. Germline CDR1 reads MNHEY; CDR2 reads SMNVEV (reference sequence). The CDR3 is 15 amino acids. The CDR3 sequence is CASSSLGGYDNEQFF. The CDR3 DNA sequence: TGTGCCAGCAGTTCCTTGGGGGGATACGACAATGAGCAGTTCTTC.

J is TRBJ2-2 and V is TRBV5-1, with 11 bases lining up with TRBD2. The length of the CDR3 is 18 residues. Losses at the gene ends were 0 bases for V and 2 bases for J; bases not matched to a gene: 6. CDR1 SGHRS and CDR2 YFSETQ come from the germline V gene. The CDR3: CASSLDPLAGGNTGELFF. The CDR3 DNA sequence: TGCGCCAGCAGCTTGGATCCGCTAGCGGGGGGTAACACCGGGGAGCTGTTTTTT.

V usage is TRBV28 and J usage is TRBJ2-5, with a tentative D call TRBD1 (5 bases). The CDR3 has 13 residues. Trimming shortened V by 6 bases and J by 3 bases, and 11 bases separated the two germline ends. Germline-derived CDR1 and CDR2 are MDHEN and SYDVKM. CDR3 DNA: TGTGCCAGCAGCCCTGGACACAAAGAGACCCAGTACTTC. Its translation is CASSPGHKETQYF.

This clone was detected only once. This chain links TRBV7-9 with TRBJ2-7, with 9 bases fitting TRBD2. The CDR3 runs to 18 residues. Germline CDR1 and CDR2: SEHNR and FQNEAQ (reference sequence). J lost 3 bases, V lost 1 base, and 13 bases had no gene match. The CDR3 reads CASSLESPRLAGIYEQYF. The CDR3 DNA sequence: TGTGCCAGCAGCTTAGAGAGCCCTCGGCTAGCGGGGATCTACGAGCAGTACTTC.

The chain joins TRBV3-1 (or the pseudogene TRBV3-2) to TRBJ2-7; 13 positions agree with TRBD2. CDR1 and CDR2 (germline): LGHDT, YNNKEL (reference sequence). Trimming took 6 bases from V and 9 from J; bases not matched to a gene: 8. The CDR3 covers 14 residues. CDR3 DNA sequence: TGTGCCAGCAGTCCCGGGACTAGCGGGATGGCGCAGTACTTC. Protein: CASSPGTSGMAQYF.

In this sample, this clone turned up once. This chain uses TRBV29-1 with TRBJ1-4, with 7 bases lining up with TRBD1. Germline V gene data show CDR1 as SQVTM and CDR2 as ANQGSEA. The CDR3 is 12 amino acids. Losses at the gene ends were 6 bases for V and 8 bases for J; bases not matched to a gene: 6. This CDR3 is CSVRQGREKLFF. Here the CDR3 DNA reads TGCAGCGTACGACAGGGAAGGGAAAAACTGTTTTTT.

V usage is TRBV5-1 and J usage is TRBJ2-2; D remains unclear. Between the trimmed V and J ends, which lost 2 bases and 7 bases, there was a span of 9 bases. Germline-derived CDR1 and CDR2 are SGHRS and YFSETQ. The CDR3 covers 13 residues. The CDR3 protein is CASSFERHGELFF. Written as DNA, the CDR3 is TGCGCCAGCAGCTTCGAGCGTCACGGGGAGCTGTTTTTT.

The chain combines TRBV6-5 with TRBJ1-1; D is uncertain. V dropped 7 bases and J dropped 2 bases, with 11 bases sitting between them. This CDR3 has 13 residues. CDR1 and CDR2 (germline): MNHEY, SVGAGI. The CDR3 sequence: CASTPTRNTEAFF. The CDR3 DNA follows: TGTGCCAGCACCCCTACGCGAAACACTGAAGCTTTCTTT.

As DNA, the CDR3 is TGTGCCAGCAGTTCGGACAGGGGGGGACTCGAGGGGGCCAACGTCCTGACTTTC. This translates into CASSSDRGGLEGANVLTF. The genes are TRBV27 and TRBJ2-6, with 10 bases fitting TRBD1. Germline values: CDR1 MNHEY, CDR2 SMNVEV (reference sequence). J was trimmed by 4 bases and V by 4 bases; bases with no gene match: 10. The CDR3 has 18 amino acids.

V gene TRBV19 combines with J gene TRBJ2-1; possibly TRBD2 for D (6 bases). V was pared by 2 bases and J by 9 bases, with 29 bases between. This CDR3 has 19 residues. The germline CDR1 and CDR2 sequences are LNHDA and SQIVND (reference sequence). This CDR3 reads CASSIRSGLAGYGYGEQFF. For the CDR3, the DNA is TGTGCCAGTAGTATAAGGAGTGGGTTGGCGGGATACGGTTATGGTGAGCAGTTCTTC.

This clone has a single count. The CDR3 region is CASSLFHGTGANTEAFF. Written as DNA, the CDR3 is TGTGCCAGCAGCTTGTTCCACGGGACAGGGGCTAACACTGAAGCTTTCTTT. The J gene is TRBJ1-1, the V gene TRBV5-6; TRBD1 agrees at 10 bases. The ends lost 1 base at V and 2 bases at J; junction bases unmatched: 8. Germline V gene data show CDR1 as SGHDT and CDR2 as YYEEEE. The CDR3 is 17 amino acids.